A single sample is the source of the 22 T cell receptor beta chains below, sequenced in a study of blood T cell repertoires in COVID-19. Using immunoSEQ multiplex PCR, the repertoire was profiled, and TCRdb retains in-frame clones only, with some absent. The table shows 250,000 to 400,000 clones, with 75% to 90% occurring only once. Material for sequencing was peripheral blood. All receptors come from a woman aged 25 to 39 with COVID-19, enrolled during active disease.

This clone was seen only a few times. The rearrangement uses TRBV5-4 and TRBJ1-2, with 8 bases matching TRBD1. The CDR3 consists of 15 residues. J lost 2 bases, V lost 5 bases, and 8 bases had no gene match. Germline V gene data show CDR1 as SGHNT and CDR2 as YYREEE (reference sequence). The CDR3 sequence is CASRVPGQENYGYTF. The DNA for the CDR3 is TGTGCCAGCAGAGTCCCGGGACAGGAAAACTATGGCTACACCTTC.

The genes are TRBV27 and TRBJ1-3, with TRBD1 identical over 7 bases. Germline V gene lookup returns CDR1 MNHEY and CDR2 SMNVEV (reference sequence). J gave up 0 bases and V 2 bases, and 7 bases lay outside the gene matches. The CDR3 has 17 residues. CDR3 residues: CASSLTGAPLSGNTIYF. CDR3 in DNA: TGTGCCAGCAGTTTAACAGGGGCTCCTCTCTCTGGAAACACCATATATTTT.

This clone was found once. The chain has TRBV27 and TRBJ2-1, with D tentatively TRBD2 (5 bases). The CDR3 is made up of 16 amino acids. V was trimmed by 5 bases and J by 7 bases, leaving 21 bases between them. Germline V gives CDR1 MNHEY, CDR2 SMNVEV (reference sequence). CDR3 nucleotides: TGTGCCAGCAGTCCCCTGGGAGCGGCACTTAGTAATGAGCAGTTCTTC. It yields the protein CASSPLGAALSNEQFF.

The V and J genes are TRBV6-1 and TRBJ2-7; 10 bases are shared with TRBD2. Germline CDR1 reads MNHNS; CDR2 reads SASEGT. This CDR3 has 16 residues. The V segment lost 2 bases and the J segment 2 bases; nucleotides outside the gene matches: 6. The CDR3 DNA reads as TGTGCCAGCAGTGAATGGGGGACTAGCGCAACCTACGAGCAGTACTTC. Amino acids: CASSEWGTSATYEQYF.

The chain joins TRBV19 to TRBJ2-2; TRBD1 agrees at 9 bases. The junction had 9 bases not matched to a gene; V was cut back by 0 bases and J by 7 bases. The germline gives CDR1 LNHDA, CDR2 SQIVND (reference sequence). The length of the CDR3 is 17 residues. CDR3 nucleotide sequence: TGTGCCAGTAGTATAGATGCCGAACAGGGGGCCGTCGGGGAGCTGTTTTTT. It is translated as CASSIDAEQGAVGELFF.

This chain links TRBV9 with TRBJ2-3; tentative D call: TRBD1 (6 bases). The V and J ends lost 0 bases and 0 bases respectively, with 11 bases between them. The CDR3 is 16 amino acids. The V gene's germline CDR1 is SGDLS and CDR2 YYNGEE. This chain's CDR3 is CASSVGTASSTDTQYF. DNA of the CDR3: TGTGCCAGCAGCGTAGGGACAGCCTCTAGCACAGATACGCAGTATTTT.

The chain uses TRBV11-2 and TRBJ2-5, with 7 bases matching TRBD1. This CDR3 has 13 residues. Per the germline V gene, CDR1 is SGHAT and CDR2 is FQNNGV. The V segment lost 6 bases and the J segment 2 bases; nucleotides outside the gene matches: 3. CDR3 protein: CASSRTGQETQYF. The CDR3 nucleotides are TGTGCCAGCAGTCGGACAGGACAAGAGACCCAGTACTTC.

The chain couples TRBV9 to TRBJ2-3; the D gene is possibly TRBD1 (5 bases). The germline CDR1 and CDR2 sequences are SGDLS and YYNGEE. There are 16 residues in the CDR3. Trimming removed 0 bases from V and 2 bases from J, with 13 bases in between. CDR3 sequence (DNA): TGTGCCAGCAGCGTAGGACAGACCCAACCCACAGATACGCAGTATTTT. Encoded protein: CASSVGQTQPTDTQYF.

This chain uses TRBV10-2 with TRBJ2-1, with no clear D. V was cut by 2 bases and J by 8 bases, with 10 bases left in between. Looked up from germline, CDR1 is WSHSY and CDR2 is SAAADI. The CDR3 sequence is 13 residues long. The CDR3 here is CASSEDVQYEQFF. The CDR3 DNA is TGCGCCAGCAGTGAGGATGTCCAGTATGAGCAGTTCTTC.

This chain uses TRBV5-1 with TRBJ2-7, with 9 bases that match TRBD1. CDR1 is SGHRS, CDR2 YFSETQ, per germline. This CDR3 has 15 amino acids. V trimming: 4 bases; J trimming: 6 bases; junction bases outside the gene matches: 11. The CDR3 loop reads CASSRTGDIALEQYF. As DNA, the CDR3 is TGCGCCAGCAGCCGGACAGGGGACATCGCTCTCGAGCAGTACTTC.

The chain carries TRBV27 and TRBJ2-1; tentatively, D is TRBD1 (5 bases). With 2 bases removed from V and 1 base from J, the gap between germline ends came to 12 bases. Germline-derived CDR1 and CDR2 are MNHEY and SMNVEV (reference sequence). The CDR3 totals 16 residues. CDR3 sequence: CASSLLGQPSYNEQFF. The CDR3 DNA reads as TGTGCCAGCAGTTTACTCGGACAACCTTCCTACAATGAGCAGTTCTTC.

Here the CDR3 reads CASSPGTATYNSPLHF. The CDR3 DNA sequence: TGTGCCAGCAGCCCTGGGACAGCAACTTATAATTCACCCCTCCACTTT. This chain connects TRBV11-2 to TRBJ1-6; 7 bases align to TRBD1. J lost 4 bases, V lost 5 bases, and 8 bases had no gene match. The CDR3 sequence is 16 residues long. CDR1 SGHAT and CDR2 FQNNGV come from the germline V gene.

This chain uses TRBV2 with TRBJ2-5, with a tentative D call TRBD2 (6 bases). Germline values: CDR1 SNHLY, CDR2 FYNNEI. The CDR3 contains 11 residues. V lost 8 bases to trimming and J lost 7 bases, with 11 bases between them. The CDR3 loop reads CASGGAWTQYF. The CDR3, as DNA: TGTGCCAGCGGAGGGGCGTGGACCCAGTACTTC.

This clone came up once. This chain uses TRBV7-9 with TRBJ2-7; D might be TRBD2 (6 bases). CDR1 SEHNR and CDR2 FQNEAQ come from the germline V gene (reference sequence). This CDR3 has 14 residues. V lost 1 base, J lost 0 bases, and 7 bases lay in between. CDR3 coding DNA: TGTGCCAGCAGCTTAGGCGGGGCCTCCTACGAGCAGTACTTC. Its translation is CASSLGGASYEQYF.

Written as DNA, the CDR3 is TGTGCCAGCTCACCACCAGCAGGGGGAGGAAAGACCCAGTACTTC. The encoded protein is CASSPPAGGGKTQYF. The chain combines TRBV18 with TRBJ2-5, with D maybe TRBD1 (7 bases). The CDR3 totals 15 residues. With 0 bases removed from V and 6 bases from J, the gap between germline ends came to 14 bases. Per germline, CDR1 KGHSH and CDR2 LQKENI.

The genes are TRBV4-1 and TRBJ1-2; TRBD1 aligns across 8 bases. Germline V gene lookup returns CDR1 MGHRA and CDR2 YSYEKL. The V and J ends lost 2 bases and 5 bases, in that order; junction bases with no gene match: 4. The CDR3 extends over 14 amino acids. CDR3 nucleotide sequence: TGCGCCAGCAGCCAACCGGGACAGGTATATGGCTACACCTTC. Protein: CASSQPGQVYGYTF.

The rearrangement uses TRBV6-1 and TRBJ1-3; weak D call: TRBD1 (6 bases). Germline V gene sequence: CDR1 MNHNS, CDR2 SASEGT. The ends were cut back, 2 bases at V and 4 bases at J, with 15 bases in the middle. The CDR3 contains 16 residues. The chain's CDR3 is CASSEFDAGAGNTIYF. CDR3 DNA: TGTGCCAGCAGTGAATTCGATGCAGGGGCGGGAAACACCATATATTTT.

The chain recombines TRBV25-1 with TRBJ2-1, with 10 bases matching TRBD2. The V gene end was trimmed by 6 bases and the J gene end by 5 bases; junction bases not matched to a gene: 4. This CDR3 has 14 amino acids. Germline V gives CDR1 MGHDK, CDR2 SYGVNS. DNA for the CDR3: TGTGCCAGCAGGGGGACTAGCGAGCACAATGAGCAGTTCTTC. Residues: CASRGTSEHNEQFF.

Regarding this clone: This sample also contains other DNA sequences that code for the same CDR3. The chain uses TRBV12-3 or TRBV12-4 and TRBJ1-1; weak D call: TRBD1 (6 bases). V was shortened by 5 bases and J by 1 base, with 8 bases between the two germline ends. The CDR3 totals 13 residues. The CDR3: CASSVGQNTEAFF. The CDR3, as DNA: TGTGCCAGCAGTGTGGGACAGAACACTGAAGCTTTCTTT.

The genes are TRBV3-1 (or the pseudogene TRBV3-2) and TRBJ2-3, with a weak D call TRBD2 (5 bases). With 4 bases removed from V and 0 bases from J, the gap between germline ends came to 14 bases. Per germline, CDR1 LGHDT and CDR2 YNNKEL (reference sequence). The CDR3 has 16 residues. CDR3 loop: CASSPLGAPSTDTQYF. The CDR3 nucleotides are TGTGCCAGCAGCCCCTTGGGAGCTCCTAGCACAGATACGCAGTATTTT.

The rearrangement uses TRBV12-3 or TRBV12-4 and TRBJ1-3; no definite D call. With 6 bases removed from V and 0 bases from J, the gap between germline ends came to 6 bases. This CDR3 contains 13 residues. The CDR3 bases are TGTGCCAGCAGACAGAGCTCTGGAAACACCATATATTTT. Its protein product is CASRQSSGNTIYF.

This chain uses TRBV28 with TRBJ1-5; D is ambiguous. The germline V gene has CDR1 MDHEN and CDR2 SYDVKM. V dropped 7 bases and J dropped 8 bases, with 18 bases sitting between them. This CDR3 spans 14 amino acids. In DNA form, the CDR3 reads TGTGCCAGCACCACACCCCGGGGTTTCGAGCCCCAGCATTTT. It codes for CASTTPRGFEPQHF.